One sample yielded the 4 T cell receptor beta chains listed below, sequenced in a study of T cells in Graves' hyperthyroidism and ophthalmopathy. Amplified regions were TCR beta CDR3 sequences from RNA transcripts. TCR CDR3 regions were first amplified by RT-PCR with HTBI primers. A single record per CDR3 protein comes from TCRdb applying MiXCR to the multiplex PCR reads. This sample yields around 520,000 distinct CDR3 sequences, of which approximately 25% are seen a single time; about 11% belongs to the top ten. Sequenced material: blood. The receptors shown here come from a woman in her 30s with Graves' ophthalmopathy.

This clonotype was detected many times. The CDR3 loop is CASSPEEGLAEAFF. DNA for the CDR3: TGTGCCAGCTCACCAGAGGAGGGCCTTGCTGAAGCTTTCTTT. V is TRBV18 and J is TRBJ1-1; D not certain. Germline CDR1 is KGHSH and CDR2 is LQKENI. CDR3 length equals 14 residues. Trimming removed 2 bases at V and 6 bases at J, with 13 bases between. The whole variable domain, filled in from reference TRBV18 and TRBJ1-1, reads NAGVMQNPRHLVRRRGQEARLRCSPMKGHSHVYWYRQLPEEGLKFMVYLQKENIIDESGMPKERFSAEFPKEGPSILRIQQVVRGDSAAYFCASSPEEGLAEAFFGQGTRLTVV.

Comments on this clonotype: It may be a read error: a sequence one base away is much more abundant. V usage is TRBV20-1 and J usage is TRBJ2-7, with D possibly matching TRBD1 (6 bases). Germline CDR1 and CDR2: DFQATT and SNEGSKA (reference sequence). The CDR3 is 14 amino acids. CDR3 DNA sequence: TGCAGTCCTAGAGTACGGACAGATTCCTACGAGCAGTACTTC. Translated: CSPRVRTDSYEQYF.

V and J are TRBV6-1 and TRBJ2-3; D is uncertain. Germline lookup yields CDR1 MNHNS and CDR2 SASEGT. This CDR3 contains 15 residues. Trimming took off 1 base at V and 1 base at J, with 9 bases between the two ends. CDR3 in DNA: TGTGCCAGCAGTGAAGGGGGTACCGGCACAGATACGCAGTATTTT. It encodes CASSEGGTGTDTQYF.

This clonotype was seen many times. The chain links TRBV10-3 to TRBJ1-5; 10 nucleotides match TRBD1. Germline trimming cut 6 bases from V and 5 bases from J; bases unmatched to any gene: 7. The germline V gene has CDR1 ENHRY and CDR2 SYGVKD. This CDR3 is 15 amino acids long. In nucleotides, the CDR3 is TGTGCCATCAGCCATGGACAGGGGGTGGATCAGCCCCAGCATTTT. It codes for CAISHGQGVDQPQHF.